Listed here are 5 T cell receptor beta chains from one sample, sequenced in a study of cytomegalovirus exposure and HLA in healthy donors. The study ran its PCR with 60 Vbeta and 13 Jbeta primers. Sequencing used immunoSEQ multiplex PCR; TCRdb keeps in-frame clones, though not all of them. The sample includes about 160,000 clones, around 64% of them seen just once. What was sequenced was PBMCs. Receptors originate from a woman between 25 and 40 years old in good health and CMV-seronegative.

The rearrangement joins TRBV4-3 to TRBJ1-6; possibly TRBD1 for D (6 bases). Trimming pared 5 bases from V and 1 base from J, leaving 21 bases between. The CDR3 spans 19 residues. Germline CDR1 LGHNA, CDR2 YSLEER. The CDR3 sequence: CASSTRTAPTLSYNSPLHF. Here the CDR3 DNA reads TGCGCCAGCAGCACTCGGACAGCGCCCACTTTATCCTATAATTCACCCCTCCACTTT.

The chain has TRBV28 and TRBJ2-7; unclear D gene. Germline CDR1 MDHEN, CDR2 SYDVKM. The CDR3 has 13 amino acids. V was shortened by 7 bases and J by 6 bases, with 16 bases between the two germline ends. The CDR3 loop is CASNPPPSREQYF. The DNA of the CDR3 is TGTGCCAGCAATCCGCCCCCCTCGCGCGAGCAGTACTTC.

This clone was recorded a few times. The CDR3 bases are TGTGCCAGCAGCCCGCGGGACAGCGCCGAATTAAACATTCAGTACTTC. It translates to CASSPRDSAELNIQYF. The chain employs TRBV7-8 and TRBJ2-4; D might be TRBD1 (7 bases). The CDR3 length is 16 residues. CDR1 and CDR2 (germline): SGHVS, FQNEAQ. Between the trimmed V and J ends, which lost 5 bases and 6 bases, there was a span of 20 bases.

This clone turned up a few times. The chain carries TRBV5-1 and TRBJ2-7; 8 bases line up with TRBD1. This CDR3 comprises 15 residues. Germline loops: CDR1 SGHRS, CDR2 YFSETQ. J gave up 1 base and V 3 bases, and 6 bases lay outside the gene matches. CDR3 bases: TGCGCCAGCAGCTGGGACGGACAGGGTTCCTACGAGCAGTACTTC. It is translated as CASSWDGQGSYEQYF.

The chain couples TRBV5-1 to TRBJ2-5; the D gene is possibly TRBD2 (6 bases). The closer fit of TRBJ2-7 to the DNA end suggests the J call may be wrong. The CDR3 is 14 residues long. Germline CDR1 is SGHRS and CDR2 is YFSETQ. CDR3: CASSLVQGGYEQYF. The CDR3 nucleotides read TGCGCCAGCAGCTTGGTTCAGGGAGGCTACGAGCAGTACTTC.